The subject of this entry is one T cell receptor beta chain. This record comes from a study of blood T cell repertoires in COVID-19. Study overall: Acute-phase and convalescent COVID-19 samples originated in the United States, Italy and Spain.

As processed by the authors: The authors estimated nucleated cell counts from reference gene primer amplification. The protocol was immunoSEQ multiplex PCR, while the TCRdb copy is restricted to in-frame clones and leaves out a portion. Clone size and the V and J calls come from that table; the DNA yielded D and trimming. The sample has 300,000 to 350,000 clones, roughly 90% seen once. Germline CDR1 is SGHNT and CDR2 is YENEEA. The ends were cut back, 1 base at V and 5 bases at J, with 8 bases in the middle. This CDR3 comprises 13 residues. This chain connects TRBV11-3 to TRBJ2-5, with unresolved D. The specimen sequenced was peripheral blood. This sequence was found in a man aged 18-30 years with active or convalescent COVID-19. The CDR3 spells CASSLGVGETQYF. DNA for the CDR3: TGTGCCAGCAGCTTAGGCGTCGGGGAGACCCAGTACTTC. Together with reference TRBV11-3 and TRBJ2-5, the CDR3 gives the full variable domain: EAGVVQSPRYKIIEKKQPVAFWCNPISGHNTLYWYLQNLGQGPELLIRYENEEAVDDSQLPKDRFSAERLKGVDSTLKIQPAELGDSAVYLCASSLGVGETQYFGPGTRLLVL.